A selection of T cell receptor beta chains follows, all from one sample in a study of response to subunit inactivated influenza vaccine. One entry per CDR3 protein, called by TCRdb with MiXCR from the RT-PCR reads. The sample yields about 180,000 distinct CDR3 sequences, approximately 9.2% seen once. The input for sequencing was non-naive T cells sorted from PBMCs, taken on the day of vaccination. The receptor source for this set is a middle-aged man who received an inactivated influenza vaccine. CDR3s include the opening cysteine and the closing phenylalanine or tryptophan.

>TRBV7-9|TRBJ2-1
CASSRNTDRYNEQFF
>TRBV7-9|TRBJ2-2
CASSLDPRNTGELFF
>TRBV28|TRBJ2-4
CASSLDVRLAKNIQYF
>TRBV6-2/TRBV6-3|TRBJ2-7
CASTLTGQAAYEQYF
>TRBV5-1|TRBJ1-4
CASSQGGGGAEKLFF
>TRBV29-1|TRBJ2-7
CSVGGGQGPREQYF
>TRBV30|TRBJ2-3
CAWGTGVPDTQYF
>TRBV4-3|TRBJ2-1
CASSQDLSSGSMNEQFF
>TRBV7-8|TRBJ2-1
CASSFGGSYNEQFF
>TRBV9|TRBJ2-3
CASSGDGPADTQYF
>TRBV6-5|TRBJ1-6
CASSYSYNSYNSPLHF
>TRBV9|TRBJ2-1
CASSVVQTDEQFF
>TRBV29-1|TRBJ2-1
CSVSPGGRYYNEQFF
>TRBV20-1|TRBJ2-5
CSASLTTGSETQYF
>TRBV6-1|TRBJ2-7
CASSVGQIYEQYF
>TRBV5-1|TRBJ1-1
CASRRGQAANTEAFF
>TRBV24-1|TRBJ2-7
CATADRVEQYF
>TRBV7-2|TRBJ2-2
CASSLQFGTAGELFF
>TRBV4-2|TRBJ2-7
CASSSPDRNSYEQYF
>TRBV12-5|TRBJ2-5
CASGLAIAGGETQYF
>TRBV11-2|TRBJ2-1
CASSLQGAVNEQFF
>TRBV25-1|TRBJ1-2
CASSVGGGYTF
>TRBV4-1|TRBJ1-6
CASSQDPDAAGTPLHF
>TRBV6-1|TRBJ1-2
CASSARTSGASYGYTF
>TRBV6-2/TRBV6-3|TRBJ2-1
CASSYSSTPGMFF
>TRBV7-6|TRBJ2-1
CASSLEAGGHYNEQFF
>TRBV6-6|TRBJ2-1
CASSRLGTDRMFLAARGGEQFF
>TRBV20-1|TRBJ2-2
CSARVGSYRGGELFF
>TRBV27|TRBJ1-5
CASSLWGTGDQPQHF
>TRBV9|TRBJ2-2
CASTSVNTGELFF
>TRBV6-2/TRBV6-3|TRBJ1-1
CASRTARGAAWNTEAFF